One sample yielded the 29 T cell receptor beta chains listed below, sequenced in a study of blood T cells in healthy people across ages. Through a sample-barcoded 5' primer and a J-beta primer mix, a second PCR was run for about 7 to 12 cycles. Each CDR3 protein is one row after TCRdb ran MiXCR on the 5' RACE reads. The sample shows 660,000 or so distinct CDR3 sequences, roughly 53% of them seen only once. The sequenced material came from blood. The receptors were gathered from a man in his sixties in good health.

This chain uses TRBV10-2 with TRBJ2-7; possibly TRBD2 for D (5 bases). The germline CDR1 and CDR2 sequences are WSHSY and SAAADI. The ends were cut back, 4 bases at V and 5 bases at J, with 9 bases in the middle. The CDR3 extends over 12 amino acids. CDR3 region: CASSGYGNEQYF. CDR3 sequence (DNA): TGCGCCAGCAGTGGATACGGGAACGAGCAGTACTTC.

The chain combines TRBV10-3 with TRBJ2-5, with a tentative D call TRBD1 (6 bases). The CDR3 has 12 amino acids. V lost 6 bases and J 7 bases, leaving 12 bases between the germline ends. Germline CDR1 reads ENHRY; CDR2 reads SYGVKD. The chain's CDR3 is CAISRDTRTQYF. Written as DNA, the CDR3 is TGTGCCATCAGCCGGGACACAAGGACCCAGTACTTC.

The chain carries TRBV20-1 and TRBJ1-6, with a tentative D call TRBD1 (5 bases). V was cut by 6 bases and J by 10 bases, with 19 bases left in between. Germline CDR1 reads DFQATT; CDR2 reads SNEGSKA (reference sequence). This CDR3 is built from 14 residues. Here the CDR3 DNA reads TGCAGTGCATTCAGGGAAGCAAGTGGATCACCCCTCCACTTT. Its translation is CSAFREASGSPLHF.

This clonotype was counted only a few times. The gene calls are TRBV5-6 and TRBJ2-6, with D possibly matching TRBD1 (6 bases). The CDR3 contains 16 residues. The germline CDR1 and CDR2 sequences are SGHDT and YYEEEE. V was trimmed by 3 bases and J by 0 bases, leaving 10 bases between them. CDR3 DNA: TGTGCCAGCAGCTCGACAGGCCTCTCTGGGGCCAACGTCCTGACTTTC. Translated, it gives CASSSTGLSGANVLTF.

The V call is TRBV6-1, the J call TRBJ1-5; D is uncertain. Germline V gene lookup returns CDR1 MNHNS and CDR2 SASEGT. V lost 5 bases to trimming and J lost 1 base, with 9 bases between them. The CDR3 sequence is 14 residues long. This CDR3 is CASSFQGSNQPQHF. DNA for the CDR3: TGTGCCAGCAGTTTTCAAGGGAGCAATCAGCCCCAGCATTTT.

The chain has TRBV12-3 or TRBV12-4 and TRBJ2-7, with 9 bases identical to TRBD2. The length of the CDR3 is 16 residues. J lost 2 bases, V lost 3 bases, and 8 bases had no gene match. The CDR3 DNA reads TGTGCCAGCAGTTTTAGCGGGGGCTCCTTGACCTACGAGCAGTACTTC. It is translated as CASSFSGGSLTYEQYF.

The DNA for the CDR3 is TGTGCCAGCAGTTTAGGGCCACAGAGGGGCGGAGATACGCAGTATTTT. Translated, it gives CASSLGPQRGGDTQYF. This chain links TRBV12-3 or TRBV12-4 with TRBJ2-3; TRBD1 or TRBD2 may be the D gene (5 bases each). Trimming took off 1 base at V and 5 bases at J, with 16 bases between the two ends. The CDR3 has 16 amino acids.

The rearrangement joins TRBV20-1 to TRBJ2-3; the match to TRBD2 covers 7 bases. Germline loops: CDR1 DFQATT, CDR2 SNEGSKA (reference sequence). The CDR3 sequence is 16 residues long. V shed 6 bases and J 2 bases; nucleotides not matched to a gene: 14. The CDR3 sequence is CSAKILGAGVTDTQYF. As DNA, the CDR3 is TGCAGTGCCAAAATCCTAGGGGCGGGGGTCACAGATACGCAGTATTTT.

The chain has TRBV6-1 and TRBJ2-1, with TRBD2 as a possible D gene (5 bases). Trimming cost V 1 base and J 6 bases, with 16 bases left between them. Germline CDR1 reads MNHNS; CDR2 reads SASEGT. The CDR3 is 16 amino acids. This chain's CDR3 is CASSEGPGRPSNEQFF. The CDR3 DNA reads TGTGCCAGCAGTGAAGGCCCGGGGAGACCATCCAATGAGCAGTTCTTC.

The V and J genes are TRBV7-2 and TRBJ1-2, with 8 nucleotides matching TRBD1. The CDR3 has 15 amino acids. CDR1 is SGHTA and CDR2 is FQGNSA in the germline V gene. After removal of 3 bases from V and 8 bases from J, the junction contained 11 bases not matched to a gene. CDR3: CASSFGGQGAKGYTF. The CDR3 DNA sequence: TGTGCCAGCAGCTTCGGTGGGCAGGGGGCGAAGGGCTACACCTTC.

This clonotype appeared many times. The rearrangement joins TRBV7-2 to TRBJ2-1; 12 bases align to TRBD2. The CDR3 sequence is 16 residues long. The V gene's germline CDR1 is SGHTA and CDR2 FQGNSA. V trimming: 0 bases; J trimming: 7 bases; junction bases outside the gene matches: 4. CDR3 residues: CASSLARTSGVNEQFF. DNA for the CDR3: TGTGCCAGCAGCTTAGCCAGGACTAGCGGGGTAAATGAGCAGTTCTTC.

There are many counts of this clonotype. The chain is built from TRBV2 and TRBJ2-7; 9 bases fit TRBD2. The junction had 6 bases not matched to a gene; V was cut back by 7 bases and J by 2 bases. Germline V gene sequence: CDR1 SNHLY, CDR2 FYNNEI. The CDR3 sequence is 14 residues long. In DNA form, the CDR3 reads TGTGCCAGCAAATCGGGACTAGCTACCTACGAGCAGTACTTC. This encodes CASKSGLATYEQYF.

A single count supports this clonotype. This chain uses TRBV20-1 with TRBJ2-3, with 15 bases matching TRBD2. The CDR3 consists of 18 residues. J was trimmed by 0 bases and V by 1 base; bases with no gene match: 5. CDR1 and CDR2 (germline): DFQATT, SNEGSKA (reference sequence). DNA for the CDR3: TGCAGTGCTAGAGGGACTAGCGGGGGGGCAATAAGCACAGATACGCAGTATTTT. Residues: CSARGTSGGAISTDTQYF.

The gene calls are TRBV5-1 and TRBJ2-3; D remains ambiguous. Trimming took off 6 bases at V and 0 bases at J, with 8 bases between the two ends. Germline V CDR1 and CDR2: SGHRS, YFSETQ. The CDR3 has 13 amino acids. This CDR3 is CASNEVSTDTQYF. The CDR3 region has the DNA TGCGCCAGCAACGAGGTCAGCACAGATACGCAGTATTTT.

J is TRBJ1-2 and V is TRBV5-1; weak D call: TRBD1 (6 bases). The CDR3 has 15 residues. Deletions cut 1 base from V and 4 bases from J, with 14 bases between. Germline V lookup: CDR1 SGHRS, CDR2 YFSETQ. DNA of the CDR3: TGCGCCAGCAGCTTGTCGCCGGGACAAGGCTATGGCTACACCTTC. Translating gives CASSLSPGQGYGYTF.

In its sample, this clonotype was seen a few times. This chain links TRBV5-1 with TRBJ2-4, with D tentatively TRBD1 or TRBD2 (6 bases each). The J call may be faulty, since TRBJ2-7 better matches the DNA end. This CDR3 has 15 amino acids. Germline CDR1 SGHRS, CDR2 YFSETQ. CDR3 in amino acids: CASSLPGGRSNEQYF. DNA of the CDR3: TGCGCCAGCAGCCTACCCGGGGGCAGGAGTAACGAGCAGTACTTC.

This clonotype was counted many times. The chain joins TRBV5-1 to TRBJ2-4; 9 nucleotides align to TRBD1. This CDR3 contains 15 residues. With 4 bases clipped from V and 5 bases from J, the junction kept 7 bases outside the gene matches. Germline CDR1 SGHRS, CDR2 YFSETQ. CDR3 sequence: CASSPGTGYENIQYF. The CDR3 region has the DNA TGCGCCAGCAGCCCCGGGACAGGGTACGAAAACATTCAGTACTTC.

The chain combines TRBV12-3 or TRBV12-4 with TRBJ2-5; D is ambiguous. This CDR3 contains 14 residues. Trimming cost V 1 base and J 2 bases, with 8 bases left between them. For the CDR3, the DNA is TGTGCCAGCAGTTTAGAGTCGTGGCAAGAGACCCAGTACTTC. Its protein is CASSLESWQETQYF.

This clonotype was observed a few times. This sequence joins TRBV5-1 and TRBJ2-7, with 7 positions matching TRBD2. The J call may be incorrect, as the DNA end agrees better with TRBJ2-5. The CDR3 covers 15 residues. Germline V lookup: CDR1 SGHRS, CDR2 YFSETQ. This CDR3 is CASSPRWGGLETQYF. CDR3 nucleotide sequence: TGCGCCAGCAGCCCCCGGTGGGGGGGTTTAGAGACCCAGTACTTC.

This clonotype was seen more than once but under ten times. This chain connects TRBV12-3 or TRBV12-4 to TRBJ2-1; 10 bases are a match to TRBD2. CDR3 length: 15 amino acids. The V and J ends lost 6 bases and 4 bases, in that order; junction bases with no gene match: 6. The chain's CDR3 is CASSRSGGEYNEQFF. DNA of the CDR3: TGTGCCAGCAGCCGAAGCGGGGGGGAGTACAATGAGCAGTTCTTC.

This clonotype was counted only a few times. The chain employs TRBV3-1 and TRBJ2-7; 7 positions match TRBD1. The assigned J gene may be wrong: the sequence end matches TRBJ2-5 better. In germline, CDR1 is LGHDT, CDR2 YNNKEL (reference sequence). The length of the CDR3 is 18 residues. CDR3 coding DNA: TGTGCCAGCAGCCAAGATCCGGGTAGGGGGCGAATGGCCGAGACCCAGTACTTC. This gives the protein CASSQDPGRGRMAETQYF.

Concerning this clonotype itself: A much larger clone lies a single base off, so this may be a read error. J is TRBJ2-7 and V is TRBV2; TRBD2 is a possible D gene (6 bases). V was trimmed by 4 bases and J by 7 bases, leaving 20 bases between them. Germline CDR1 SNHLY, CDR2 FYNNEI. This CDR3 region has 15 residues. The CDR3 region is CASSGLGGRYNEQYF. The CDR3 DNA follows: TGTGCCAGCAGTGGGTTGGGGGGAAGATACAATGAGCAGTACTTC. The full variable domain, in which reference TRBV2 and TRBJ2-7 provide the parts outside the CDR3, is EPEVTQTPSHQVTQMGQEVILRCVPISNHLYFYWYRQILGQKVEFLVSFYNNEISEKSEIFDDQFSVERPDGSNFTLKIRSTKLEDSAMYFCASSGLGGRYNEQYFGPGTRLTVT.

This clonotype was counted only a few times. V usage is TRBV12-3 or TRBV12-4 and J usage is TRBJ1-6, with TRBD1 as a possible D gene (5 bases). The CDR3 is 12 amino acids. The V gene lost 8 bases and the J gene lost 6 bases, with 8 bases spanning the gap. This chain's CDR3 is CASGTANSPLHF. In DNA, the CDR3 is TGTGCCAGCGGGACCGCTAATTCACCCCTCCACTTT.

The chain carries TRBV20-1 and TRBJ2-3; D not certain. From germline, CDR1 is DFQATT and CDR2 SNEGSKA (reference sequence). Trimming pared 6 bases from V and 8 bases from J, leaving 21 bases between. This CDR3 has 14 amino acids. CDR3 protein: CSAPRALSMSTQYF. The CDR3 nucleotides are TGCAGTGCCCCCCGGGCCCTTTCGATGAGTACGCAGTATTTT.

The rearrangement links TRBV20-1 to TRBJ2-5, with TRBD2 identical over 7 bases. Germline V gene lookup returns CDR1 DFQATT and CDR2 SNEGSKA (reference sequence). There are 15 residues in the CDR3. With 5 bases clipped from V and 0 bases from J, the junction kept 9 bases outside the gene matches. The chain's CDR3 is CSAPQAGRNQETQYF. CDR3 DNA sequence: TGCAGTGCTCCGCAAGCGGGACGTAACCAAGAGACCCAGTACTTC.

The rearrangement joins TRBV7-9 to TRBJ2-1; 7 nucleotides agree with TRBD1. Germline CDR1 reads SEHNR; CDR2 reads FQNEAQ (reference sequence). V was clipped by 5 bases and J by 2 bases; unmatched bases: 6. The CDR3 contains 15 residues. This CDR3 reads CASSPGTAAYNEQFF. CDR3 coding DNA: TGTGCCAGCAGCCCCGGGACAGCCGCCTACAATGAGCAGTTCTTC.

The rearrangement links TRBV14 to TRBJ2-5, with unresolved D. This CDR3 is 13 amino acids long. Trimming removed 0 bases from V and 11 bases from J, with 13 bases in between. Germline CDR1 reads SGHDN; CDR2 reads FVKESK. The CDR3 region has the DNA TGTGCCAGCAGCCAAGAACGCCTGGGGATTCAGTACTTC. It yields the protein CASSQERLGIQYF.

The chain combines TRBV5-1 with TRBJ1-6, with TRBD1 matching over 9 bases. Trimming took 5 bases from V and 7 from J; bases not matched to a gene: 4. This CDR3 spans 14 amino acids. Looked up from germline, CDR1 is SGHRS and CDR2 is YFSETQ. The CDR3 reads CASRPDRGNSPLHF. For the CDR3, the DNA is TGCGCCAGCAGGCCGGACAGGGGAAATTCACCCCTCCACTTT.

This clonotype was seen a few times. The genes are TRBV24-1 and TRBJ2-3; the D gene could be TRBD1 or TRBD2 (5 bases each). In germline, CDR1 is KGHDR, CDR2 SFDVKD. CDR3 length: 11 amino acids. This CDR3 is CATRGVDTQYF. The CDR3 DNA follows: TGTGCTACACGAGGGGTAGATACGCAGTATTTT.